This entry features one T cell receptor beta chain sequence. The sample belongs to a study of blood T cell repertoires in COVID-19. Some clones are missing from TCRdb's copy, which holds only in-frame ones; the method was immunoSEQ multiplex PCR. This sample has fewer than 400,000 clones, with over 80% found just once. The CDR3 runs to 14 residues. The germline V and J ends were trimmed by 5 bases and 5 bases, with 15 bases remaining between them. Germline CDR1 is MNHEY and CDR2 is SVGAGI. J is TRBJ1-1 and V is TRBV6-5; a possible D gene is TRBD1 (5 bases). The sequenced sample consisted of PBMCs or T cells enriched from blood (not recorded which). The sequence came from a woman aged 18 to 35 who had recovered from COVID-19. In DNA, the CDR3 is TGTGCCAGCAGTCCGGGACGGGGAGGTACTGAAGCTTTCTTT. Its translation: CASSPGRGGTEAFF.